This T cell receptor beta chain was profiled in a study of blood T cell repertoires in COVID-19. Turning to the study itself: Whether acute or convalescent, the COVID-19 samples came from the United States, Italy and Spain.

Sequencing used immunoSEQ multiplex PCR; TCRdb keeps in-frame clones, though not all of them. The data show over 250,000 clones, nearly 90% seen once. Participants were aged about 18 to 100 years from 20 to 30 US areas. The CDR3 has 13 amino acids. Germline CDR1 is MNHEY and CDR2 is SVGAGI. Trimming cost V 6 bases and J 3 bases; bases outside gene matches: 4. The V gene is TRBV6-5, the J gene TRBJ2-5, with 7 bases fitting TRBD1. Sequencing used PBMCs or T cells enriched from blood (not recorded which). The clonotype comes from a woman in her fifties or sixties who had recovered from COVID-19. The CDR3 region is CASSRGWEETQYF. The CDR3 DNA reads as TGTGCCAGCAGCAGGGGGTGGGAAGAGACCCAGTACTTC.